This is a list of T cell receptor beta chains from one sample in a study of OX40 agonist ivuxolimab in advanced cancers. Measured with immunoSEQ multiplex PCR; TCRdb has only the in-frame clones, and not every one. The sample has roughly 34,000 clones, roughly nine tenths seen once. This sample comprised CD4+ or CD8+ T cells sorted from blood, obtained in a trial of the OX40 agonist ivuxolimab. Every receptor here comes from an adult with an advanced solid tumor such as melanoma, head and neck, liver or kidney cancer. The CDR3 runs from the conserved cysteine through the conserved F or W. Each record gives: CDR3 DNA, CDR3 protein, clone size, V gene, J gene, D gene. The D gene is left open where the match is weak. Clone size is given for some rows only: seen once, a few or many times, or a class if the clone is expanded.

CDR3 DNA: TGTGCCAGCAGTGTATCGGGAGGAGCCGGGGAGCTGTTTTTT
CDR3 protein: CASSVSGGAGELFF
clone size: NA
V gene: TRBV2
J gene: TRBJ2-2
D gene: TRBD2

CDR3 DNA: TGTGCCAGTAGTAATAATCTCAGGGCCGAAGCTTTCTTT
CDR3 protein: CASSNNLRAEAFF
clone size: NA
V gene: TRBV19
J gene: TRBJ1-1
D gene: NA

CDR3 DNA: TGTGCCAGCAGCTTAGTGGAGGGAGCTAATGAAAAACTGTTTTTT
CDR3 protein: CASSLVEGANEKLFF
clone size: NA
V gene: TRBV7-2
J gene: TRBJ1-4
D gene: NA

CDR3 DNA: TGCAGCGTCAGCAACAATGAGCAGTTCTTC
CDR3 protein: CSVSNNEQFF
clone size: NA
V gene: TRBV29-1
J gene: TRBJ2-1
D gene: NA

CDR3 DNA: TGTGCCAGCAGTGGGCAGCCCAGTGTTTCCTACAATGAGCAGTTCTTC
CDR3 protein: CASSGQPSVSYNEQFF
clone size: NA
V gene: TRBV6-1
J gene: TRBJ2-1
D gene: NA

CDR3 DNA: TGCGCCAGCAGCTTGTTCGGGCGGGAGCAAGAGACCCAGTACTTC
CDR3 protein: CASSLFGREQETQYF
clone size: NA
V gene: TRBV5-1
J gene: TRBJ2-5
D gene: TRBD2

CDR3 DNA: TGTGCCAGCAGCTTAGGGACAGGCGTCACAGATACGCAGTATTTT
CDR3 protein: CASSLGTGVTDTQYF
clone size: NA
V gene: TRBV7-3
J gene: TRBJ2-3
D gene: TRBD1

CDR3 DNA: TGTGCCAGCACTCCCGCGGAAGGGGAGAATTCACCCCTCCACTTT
CDR3 protein: CASTPAEGENSPLHF
clone size: NA
V gene: TRBV28
J gene: TRBJ1-6
D gene: NA

CDR3 DNA: TGCGCCAGCAGCCAGGGCCTCGGCGGGAATGAAAAACTGTTTTTT
CDR3 protein: CASSQGLGGNEKLFF
clone size: once
V gene: TRBV4-3
J gene: TRBJ1-4
D gene: NA

CDR3 DNA: TGTGCCATCAAGTTACTAGCGGCGGGCGACGAGCAGTACTTC
CDR3 protein: CAIKLLAAGDEQYF
clone size: few
V gene: TRBV10-3
J gene: TRBJ2-7
D gene: TRBD2

CDR3 DNA: TGTGCCAGCAGCCGTGCGTCTACAGCTTACAATGAGCAGTTCTTC
CDR3 protein: CASSRASTAYNEQFF
clone size: NA
V gene: TRBV11-2
J gene: TRBJ2-1
D gene: NA

CDR3 DNA: TGTGCCAGCAGCTTAATAACTGCCCCAAACTCTGAGCAGTTCTTC
CDR3 protein: CASSLITAPNSEQFF
clone size: NA
V gene: TRBV11-2
J gene: TRBJ2-1
D gene: NA

CDR3 DNA: TGTGCCAGTAAGGGGTACGGCGGGGCTAATGAGCAGTTCTTC
CDR3 protein: CASKGYGGANEQFF
clone size: once
V gene: TRBV19
J gene: TRBJ2-1
D gene: NA

CDR3 DNA: TGCGCCAGCACCCATCAGAGTCGGGCAACTAATGAAAAACTGTTTTTT
CDR3 protein: CASTHQSRATNEKLFF
clone size: few
V gene: TRBV5-1
J gene: TRBJ1-4
D gene: NA

CDR3 DNA: TGCGCCAGCAGCCTAACAGGGGCGGGGTATGAAGCTTTCTTT
CDR3 protein: CASSLTGAGYEAFF
clone size: NA
V gene: TRBV10-2
J gene: TRBJ1-1
D gene: TRBD1

CDR3 DNA: TGTGCCAGCAGGACGTGGGGACAGGGGGCTGATGAAAAACTGTTTTTT
CDR3 protein: CASRTWGQGADEKLFF
clone size: NA
V gene: TRBV28
J gene: TRBJ1-4
D gene: TRBD1

CDR3 DNA: TGTGCCAGCAGCAGGACTAGGGACAGCTCTGGAAACACCATATATTTT
CDR3 protein: CASSRTRDSSGNTIYF
clone size: NA
V gene: TRBV28
J gene: TRBJ1-3
D gene: TRBD1

CDR3 DNA: TGTGCCAGCAGTGATTGGGCAGGGACGAGCACTGAAGCTTTCTTT
CDR3 protein: CASSDWAGTSTEAFF
clone size: NA
V gene: TRBV6-1
J gene: TRBJ1-1
D gene: NA

CDR3 DNA: TGTGCCAGCAGCCAAGGGGGGGCGGATAATTCACCCCTCCACTTT
CDR3 protein: CASSQGGADNSPLHF
clone size: NA
V gene: TRBV14
J gene: TRBJ1-6
D gene: NA

CDR3 DNA: TGTGCCAGCAGCTCCGCACGGGATTTTTTTGCGGGGACGAACACCGGGGAGCTGTTTTTT
CDR3 protein: CASSSARDFFAGTNTGELFF
clone size: NA
V gene: TRBV5-4
J gene: TRBJ2-2
D gene: NA

CDR3 DNA: TGTGCCAGCAGTTTCGGGAGAAGTGGCTACACCTTC
CDR3 protein: CASSFGRSGYTF
clone size: NA
V gene: TRBV28
J gene: TRBJ1-2
D gene: NA

CDR3 DNA: TGTGCCAGCAGCCGGGACTATCAAGAGACCCAGTACTTC
CDR3 protein: CASSRDYQETQYF
clone size: few
V gene: TRBV7-9
J gene: TRBJ2-5
D gene: TRBD2

CDR3 DNA: TGTGCCAGCTCACCAGGGAGCGCAGAGCAGTACTTC
CDR3 protein: CASSPGSAEQYF
clone size: NA
V gene: TRBV18
J gene: TRBJ2-7
D gene: NA

CDR3 DNA: TGTGCCAGCATTACGGGTGGAACTAATGAAAAACTGTTTTTT
CDR3 protein: CASITGGTNEKLFF
clone size: NA
V gene: TRBV2
J gene: TRBJ1-4
D gene: NA

CDR3 DNA: TGTGCCAGCATTACTGACAGCACCTATAATTCACCCCTCCACTTT
CDR3 protein: CASITDSTYNSPLHF
clone size: NA
V gene: TRBV2
J gene: TRBJ1-6
D gene: NA

CDR3 DNA: TGCGCCAGCAGCCAAGATCGGGGGGGAAAGCAGTTCTTC
CDR3 protein: CASSQDRGGKQFF
clone size: NA
V gene: TRBV4-3
J gene: TRBJ2-1
D gene: TRBD2

CDR3 DNA: TGTGCCAGCAGCGTAGACCCTGTGGGGGCCAACGTCCTGACTTTC
CDR3 protein: CASSVDPVGANVLTF
clone size: NA
V gene: TRBV9
J gene: TRBJ2-6
D gene: NA

CDR3 DNA: TGTGCCAGCAGCTCGACAGGCTCTGGGGCCAACGTCCTGACTTTC
CDR3 protein: CASSSTGSGANVLTF
clone size: NA
V gene: TRBV5-8
J gene: TRBJ2-6
D gene: NA

CDR3 DNA: TGTGCCAGCAGTTTAACCGGGAGCTCTGGGGCCAACGTCCTGACTTTC
CDR3 protein: CASSLTGSSGANVLTF
clone size: NA
V gene: TRBV6-5
J gene: TRBJ2-6
D gene: NA

CDR3 DNA: TGCCAGTCGTCTGGGAACACTGAAGCTTTCTTT
CDR3 protein: CQSSGNTEAFF
clone size: few
V gene: TRBV11-2
J gene: TRBJ1-1
D gene: NA

CDR3 DNA: TGTGCCAGCAGTTCCCTAATTAGCGGGGGGGTGGGAGAGACCCAGTACTTC
CDR3 protein: CASSSLISGGVGETQYF
clone size: NA
V gene: TRBV28
J gene: TRBJ2-5
D gene: TRBD2

CDR3 DNA: TGTGCCAGCAGCTTGTTGACGGGCACTGAAGCTTTCTTT
CDR3 protein: CASSLLTGTEAFF
clone size: few
V gene: TRBV5-6
J gene: TRBJ1-1
D gene: NA

CDR3 DNA: TGTGCCAGCAGCCTTCCCATAGGAGTGAACACTGAAGCTTTCTTT
CDR3 protein: CASSLPIGVNTEAFF
clone size: NA
V gene: TRBV14
J gene: TRBJ1-1
D gene: NA

CDR3 DNA: TGCGCCAGCAGCTTGAGGTTAGCGGGAGAAGGAGGCTACGAGCAGTACTTC
CDR3 protein: CASSLRLAGEGGYEQYF
clone size: NA
V gene: TRBV5-1
J gene: TRBJ2-7
D gene: TRBD2

CDR3 DNA: TGTGCCTCTACGGCAGGGACTAGCGGCACAGATACGCAGTATTTT
CDR3 protein: CASTAGTSGTDTQYF
clone size: NA
V gene: TRBV15
J gene: TRBJ2-3
D gene: TRBD2

CDR3 DNA: TGTGCCACCAGCAGAGAAGGGGGCAGGGGCTATGGCTACACCTTC
CDR3 protein: CATSREGGRGYGYTF
clone size: NA
V gene: TRBV15
J gene: TRBJ1-2
D gene: TRBD1

CDR3 DNA: TGTGCCAGCAGTGTGGAGGAGACCCAGTACTTC
CDR3 protein: CASSVEETQYF
clone size: once
V gene: TRBV2
J gene: TRBJ2-5
D gene: NA

CDR3 DNA: TGTGCCAGCAGCATAGGGGCCTTGAACACTGAAGCTTTCTTT
CDR3 protein: CASSIGALNTEAFF
clone size: once
V gene: TRBV13
J gene: TRBJ1-1
D gene: NA

CDR3 DNA: TGTGCCAGTAGTTCGGCGGGACCTAAGGGGGAGACCCAGTACTTC
CDR3 protein: CASSSAGPKGETQYF
clone size: once
V gene: TRBV19
J gene: TRBJ2-5
D gene: NA

CDR3 DNA: TGTGCCAGCAGTTACGAGGTAGCCAAAAACATTCAGTACTTC
CDR3 protein: CASSYEVAKNIQYF
clone size: NA
V gene: TRBV6-6
J gene: TRBJ2-4
D gene: NA